Presented here are 17 T cell receptor beta chains from one specimen sequenced in a study of T cells after yellow fever vaccination. TCRdb fed the 5' RACE reads into MiXCR, producing one record per CDR3 protein. The data hold 9,000 to 15,000 distinct CDR3 sequences, with 5.8% observed a single time. Specimen: PBMCs, either bulk or a sorted T-cell subset (CD4+, CD8+, memory, or dextramer-sorted; not recorded which), collected on the day of the yellow fever booster vaccination. Receptors were obtained from a man under 40 who received the YFV17D yellow fever vaccine.

This clonotype was counted at least ten times. The gene calls are TRBV14 and TRBJ2-5; D may be TRBD2 (6 bases). Per germline, CDR1 SGHDN and CDR2 FVKESK. The V end lost 4 bases, the J end lost 5 bases, and 11 bases lay between the germline ends. CDR3 size: 13 residues. The CDR3 DNA is TGTGCCAGCAGCCGGGGAGGCGGTGAGACCCAGTACTTC. It yields the protein CASSRGGGETQYF.

In its sample, this clonotype ranks as medium-sized (0.01 to 0.1%). The chain links TRBV20-1 to TRBJ2-1, with TRBD2 as a possible D gene (6 bases). Germline lookup yields CDR1 DFQATT and CDR2 SNEGSKA (reference sequence). CDR3 length: 15 residues. V gave up 0 bases and J gave up 6 bases, with 15 bases separating them. CDR3 protein: CSARDQTRMGNEQFF. CDR3 in DNA: TGCAGTGCTAGAGATCAGACTAGGATGGGCAATGAGCAGTTCTTC.

This clonotype was counted ten times or more. The rearrangement joins TRBV5-1 to TRBJ2-7; the D gene is possibly TRBD2 (6 bases). V was pared by 5 bases and J by 4 bases, with 7 bases between. From germline, CDR1 is SGHRS and CDR2 YFSETQ. This CDR3 is 11 amino acids long. The DNA for the CDR3 is TGCGCCAGCAGTGGGGGGTACGAGCAGTACTTC. This gives the protein CASSGGYEQYF.

By share, this clonotype counts as medium-sized. This chain links TRBV28 with TRBJ2-3; no clear D. This CDR3 contains 12 residues. The V gene's germline CDR1 is MDHEN and CDR2 SYDVKM. Trimming pared 5 bases from V and 6 bases from J, leaving 9 bases between. The CDR3 nucleotides read TGTGCCAGCAGTCCACAGCAGGATACGCAGTATTTT. Its protein product is CASSPQQDTQYF.

V is TRBV20-1 and J is TRBJ2-1; no firm D call. Deletions cut 5 bases from V and 1 base from J, with 12 bases between. Germline V gene lookup returns CDR1 DFQATT and CDR2 SNEGSKA (reference sequence). CDR3 length: 14 amino acids. Here the CDR3 reads CSAAVPRSYNEQFF. CDR3 nucleotide sequence: TGCAGTGCTGCGGTGCCCCGATCCTACAATGAGCAGTTCTTC.

This clonotype was picked up many times. This chain connects TRBV20-1 to TRBJ2-3, with 7 bases aligning to TRBD2. Germline V gene lookup returns CDR1 DFQATT and CDR2 SNEGSKA (reference sequence). The CDR3 is made up of 17 amino acids. The V and J ends lost 1 base and 6 bases, in that order; junction bases with no gene match: 16. The CDR3 nucleotides read TGCAGTGCTAGAGGTGGCGGGAGAGTGGATGCCGCGGATACGCAGTATTTT. Residues: CSARGGGRVDAADTQYF.

This clonotype was counted ten times or more. The CDR3: CASSGRPSGTEAFF. Written as DNA, the CDR3 is TGTGCCAGCAGCGGGCGACCGAGCGGGACTGAAGCTTTCTTT. The rearrangement links TRBV9 to TRBJ1-1; D call uncertain. CDR1 and CDR2 from the germline V gene are SGDLS and YYNGEE. The CDR3 covers 14 residues. V lost 3 bases to trimming and J lost 5 bases, with 14 bases between them.

In its sample, this clonotype ranks as medium-sized. The chain joins TRBV9 to TRBJ2-3, with D perhaps matching TRBD1 or TRBD2 (6 bases each). CDR1 SGDLS and CDR2 YYNGEE come from the germline V gene. Trimming removed 4 bases at V and 1 base at J, with 19 bases between. The CDR3 is 17 residues long. Here the CDR3 DNA reads TGTGCCAGCAGCTTAGCCGGGGGCTCGGGAGGCACAGATACGCAGTATTTT. It is translated as CASSLAGGSGGTDTQYF.

The table lists this clonotype with a few counts. With a much larger clone just one base away, this may be a read error. The CDR3 coding sequence is TGTGCCAGCACCCAAGCTAGCGGGGCGAACAATGAGCAGTTCTTC. Translating it yields CASTQASGANNEQFF. The J gene is TRBJ2-1, the V gene TRBV3-1, with 9 bases aligning to TRBD2. Germline values: CDR1 LGHDT, CDR2 YNNKEL (reference sequence). The CDR3 extends over 15 amino acids.

This clonotype was counted many times. The rearrangement uses TRBV7-8 and TRBJ1-2; D not certain. This CDR3 has 15 residues. Per germline, CDR1 SGHVS and CDR2 FQNEAQ. The germline V and J ends were trimmed by 0 bases and 0 bases, with 8 bases remaining between them. The CDR3: CASSLARGANYGYTF. The CDR3 DNA sequence: TGTGCCAGCAGCTTAGCCCGGGGAGCTAACTATGGCTACACCTTC.

This clonotype came up many times. The chain joins TRBV28 to TRBJ2-1, with 13 nucleotides matching TRBD2. In germline, CDR1 is MDHEN, CDR2 SYDVKM. The CDR3 loop spans 16 amino acids. V was clipped by 7 bases and J by 6 bases; unmatched bases: 9. In nucleotides, the CDR3 is TGTGCCAGCACCCCTCCGCGACTAGCGGGAGGCAATGAGCAGTTCTTC. This gives the protein CASTPPRLAGGNEQFF. Drawing the rest from reference TRBV28 and TRBJ2-1, the complete variable domain is DVKVTQSSRYLVKRTGEKVFLECVQDMDHENMFWYRQDPGLGLRLIYFSYDVKMKEKGDIPEGYSVSREKKERFSLILESASTNQTSMYLCASTPPRLAGGNEQFFGPGTRLTVL.

Many counts were recorded for this clonotype. The chain joins TRBV19 to TRBJ2-5, with 10 bases that match TRBD1. V lost 3 bases to trimming and J lost 3 bases; unmatched junction nucleotides: 4. Germline V CDR1 and CDR2: LNHDA, SQIVND (reference sequence). This CDR3 comprises 15 residues. The CDR3 region is CASSIMTGGEETQYF. The DNA for the CDR3 is TGTGCCAGTAGTATTATGACAGGGGGCGAAGAGACCCAGTACTTC.

This clonotype was detected ten times or more. V and J are TRBV13 and TRBJ1-1, with D perhaps matching TRBD1 (5 bases). V shed 4 bases and J shed 1 base, with 19 bases lying between them. The CDR3 totals 17 residues. Germline V gene lookup returns CDR1 PRHDT and CDR2 FYEKMQ (reference sequence). Here the CDR3 reads CASSSRGGMGANTEAFF. CDR3 nucleotide sequence: TGTGCCAGCAGCTCCCGGGGGGGAATGGGAGCGAACACTGAAGCTTTCTTT.

This clonotype was seen at least ten times. The chain carries TRBV20-1 and TRBJ2-4; D may correspond to TRBD1 or TRBD2 (5 bases each). There are 13 residues in the CDR3. Germline V lookup: CDR1 DFQATT, CDR2 SNEGSKA (reference sequence). V was clipped by 1 base and J by 8 bases, with 12 bases between them. CDR3 amino acids: CSARAEGRDIQYF. Here the CDR3 DNA reads TGCAGTGCTAGAGCTGAGGGACGGGACATTCAGTACTTC.

V gene TRBV7-5 combines with J gene TRBJ2-2; the DNA was not compared with TRBD2, the D call given in the table. TRBV7-5 is deemed a pseudogene. CDR3 length: 19 amino acids. CDR3 sequence reads: CIPVSAGNKCSPNTGELFF. In DNA form, the CDR3 reads TGCATCCCTGTGTCTGCTGGCAATAAGTGCTCCCCGAACACCGGGGAGCTGTTTTTT.

This clonotype has a count of ten or more. This chain links TRBV10-3 with TRBJ2-5; D is undetermined. This CDR3 is built from 12 residues. V was trimmed by 4 bases and J by 2 bases, leaving 5 bases between them. Germline-derived CDR1 and CDR2 are ENHRY and SYGVKD. CDR3 sequence (DNA): TGTGCCATCAGTGGTGAACAAGAGACCCAGTACTTC. This gives the protein CAISGEQETQYF.

This clonotype was counted between two and nine times. V is TRBV12-3 or TRBV12-4 and J is TRBJ1-5; D unresolved. This CDR3 comprises 10 residues. V was cut by 6 bases and J by 4 bases, with 1 base left in between. The DNA for the CDR3 is TGTGCCAGCAGAAATCAGCCCCAGCATTTT. Protein product: CASRNQPQHF.